These 29 T cell receptor beta chains were all obtained from the same sample, sequenced in a study of blood T cells in healthy people across ages. Next came a second PCR, run for roughly 7 to 12 cycles, which used a sample-barcoded 5' primer along with a J-beta primer mix. TCRdb re-called the 5' RACE reads with MiXCR, one entry per CDR3 protein. The table shows some 1.6 million distinct CDR3 sequences, with about 35% occurring only once. Sequencing input: blood. The source is a young woman in good health.

This clonotype was observed a handful of times. This rearrangement joins TRBV20-1 to TRBJ2-3, with unresolved D. Germline lookup yields CDR1 DFQATT and CDR2 SNEGSKA (reference sequence). The CDR3 consists of 11 residues. CDR3 amino acids: CRAAPQDTQYF. The DNA for the CDR3 is TGCAGAGCCGCCCCGCAAGATACGCAGTATTTT.

For this clonotype: A much larger clone differs by one base, so this may be a read error. The CDR3, as DNA: TGTGCCAGCACCAGGCTAGGCAAAGAGACCCAGTACTTC. Encoded protein: CASTRLGKETQYF. V usage is TRBV12-3 or TRBV12-4 and J usage is TRBJ2-5; the D is unclear. V gave up 7 bases and J gave up 3 bases, with 12 bases separating them. The CDR3 runs to 13 residues.

V and J are TRBV21-1 and TRBJ2-4; no check of the table's D call, TRBD1, against the DNA was made. The J call may not be correct, given that the DNA end is closer to TRBJ2-7. TRBV21-1 is marked as a pseudogene. The CDR3 is 13 residues long. CDR3 amino acids: CASGLTWGYEQYF. In DNA form, the CDR3 reads TGTGCCAGCGGCCTGACGTGGGGCTACGAGCAGTACTTC.

The rearrangement links TRBV20-1 to TRBJ2-4; 7 positions match TRBD1. The J call may be wrong; the DNA end is better matched by TRBJ2-7. CDR3 length: 13 amino acids. CDR1 and CDR2 (germline): DFQATT, SNEGSKA (reference sequence). Here the CDR3 reads CSASETGAYEQYF. The CDR3 bases are TGCAGTGCTAGCGAAACAGGGGCCTACGAGCAGTACTTC.

DNA for the CDR3: TGTGCCAGCACTCCTGGGGCATCGGGCAATCAGCCCCAGCATTTT. Amino acid sequence: CASTPGASGNQPQHF. This chain joins TRBV6-6 and TRBJ1-5; possible D gene TRBD1, 5 bases. Germline CDR1 and CDR2: MNHNY and SVGAGI (reference sequence). The CDR3 sequence is 15 residues long. The ends were cut back, 7 bases at V and 2 bases at J, with 15 bases in the middle.

This clonotype has ten or more counts. This rearrangement joins TRBV5-1 to TRBJ2-3, with D tentatively TRBD1 or TRBD2 (6 bases each). Germline CDR1 is SGHRS and CDR2 is YFSETQ. V lost 3 bases to trimming and J lost 1 base, with 12 bases between them. The CDR3 has 15 amino acids. The CDR3 DNA reads TGCGCCAGCAGCTACTCAGGGGAGGGCACAGATACGCAGTATTTT. Encoded protein: CASSYSGEGTDTQYF.

This clonotype has more than one count but fewer than ten. This clone may be a read error of a much larger clone one base away. The V and J genes are TRBV29-1 and TRBJ2-4; possibly TRBD2 for D (6 bases). Between the trimmed V and J ends, which lost 3 bases and 13 bases, there was a span of 19 bases. The CDR3 runs 13 residues. The germline gives CDR1 SQVTM, CDR2 ANQGSEA. The CDR3 sequence: CSVEGQAGNEQYF. DNA of the CDR3: TGCAGCGTTGAGGGGCAGGCGGGAAATGAGCAGTACTTC.

This sequence joins TRBV3-1 and TRBJ2-3; 12 bases align to TRBD2. Germline V gives CDR1 LGHDT, CDR2 YNNKEL (reference sequence). V shed 2 bases, J shed 5 bases, and the junction held 5 bases outside the gene matches. This CDR3 region has 16 residues. CDR3 sequence (DNA): TGTGCCAGCAGCCAAACTAGCGGGGGGCCGGTAGATACGCAGTATTTT. The encoded protein is CASSQTSGGPVDTQYF.

This clonotype was found a few times. The V and J genes are TRBV6-1 and TRBJ1-2, with TRBD1 identical over 9 bases. This CDR3 spans 15 amino acids. Germline CDR1 MNHNS, CDR2 SASEGT. With V trimmed by 3 bases and J by 4 bases, 6 bases remained unmatched. The CDR3 sequence is CASSESTGGIYGYTF. CDR3 nucleotides: TGTGCCAGCAGTGAGTCTACAGGGGGCATCTATGGCTACACCTTC.

This clonotype has more than one count but fewer than ten. A much larger clonotype is one base distant, so this may be a read error. The genes are TRBV7-2 and TRBJ2-3; D unclear. The germline gives CDR1 SGHTA, CDR2 FQGNSA. CDR3 length: 15 residues. CDR3 amino acids: CASSLVVRHTDMQYF. The CDR3 bases are TGTGCCAGCAGCTTAGTAGTGCGACACACAGATATGCAGTATTTT.

The V and J genes are TRBV29-1 and TRBJ1-5, with D maybe TRBD1 (6 bases). CDR1 is SQVTM and CDR2 is ANQGSEA in the germline V gene. V was shortened by 5 bases and J by 0 bases, with 20 bases between the two germline ends. The CDR3 is made up of 17 amino acids. The CDR3 here is CSVPHHTGLGSNQPQHF. In nucleotides, the CDR3 is TGCAGCGTTCCCCACCACACAGGGTTAGGTAGCAATCAGCCCCAGCATTTT.

V is TRBV20-1 and J is TRBJ2-3; the D call may be TRBD1 or TRBD2 (7 bases each). Germline-derived CDR1 and CDR2 are DFQATT and SNEGSKA (reference sequence). This CDR3 has 14 amino acids. Trimming left V 2 bases short and J 6 bases short, with 15 bases between. In DNA, the CDR3 is TGCAGTGCTAGAAGAGTGGGAGGGGGCGATACGCAGTATTTT. Its translation: CSARRVGGGDTQYF.

There are a few counts of this clonotype. CDR3 protein: CASSLEGQGHGYTF. CDR3 coding DNA: TGCGCCAGCAGCTTGGAAGGACAGGGGCATGGCTACACCTTC. The chain links TRBV5-1 to TRBJ1-2; 9 bases are shared with TRBD1. This CDR3 contains 14 residues. The germline V gene encodes CDR1 SGHRS and CDR2 YFSETQ. The V gene end was trimmed by 0 bases and the J gene end by 6 bases; junction bases not matched to a gene: 3.

The chain couples TRBV19 to TRBJ1-1; D ambiguous. V was cut by 3 bases and J by 5 bases, with 10 bases left in between. This CDR3 is 13 amino acids long. Looked up from germline, CDR1 is LNHDA and CDR2 is SQIVND (reference sequence). The CDR3 DNA reads as TGTGCCAGTAGTATTACCTCACGGACTGAAGCTTTCTTT. Amino acid sequence: CASSITSRTEAFF.

In this sample, this clonotype turned up many times. This chain connects TRBV20-1 to TRBJ2-7; no clear D gene. Germline V gives CDR1 DFQATT, CDR2 SNEGSKA (reference sequence). V was clipped by 4 bases and J by 2 bases, with 6 bases between them. The CDR3 contains 11 residues. The CDR3 DNA reads TGCAGTGCTAAGGGTGCCTACGAGCAGTACTTC. Amino acid sequence: CSAKGAYEQYF.

V gene TRBV19 combines with J gene TRBJ1-2, with D hard to call. V lost 2 bases to trimming and J lost 8 bases, with 12 bases between them. CDR1 LNHDA and CDR2 SQIVND come from the germline V gene (reference sequence). CDR3 length: 13 residues. CDR3 coding DNA: TGTGCCAGTAGTATAATGGGGTTCTGGGGCTACACCTTC. It is translated as CASSIMGFWGYTF. Full variable domain (remainder filled in from reference TRBV19 and TRBJ1-2): DGGITQSPKYLFRKEGQNVTLSCEQNLNHDAMYWYRQDPGQGLRLIYYSQIVNDFQKGDIAEGYSVSREKKESFPLTVTSAQKNPTAFYLCASSIMGFWGYTFGSGTRLTVV.

The chain combines TRBV5-1 with TRBJ2-5, with 9 positions matching TRBD2. Germline values: CDR1 SGHRS, CDR2 YFSETQ. The junction had 9 bases not matched to a gene; V was cut back by 1 base and J by 5 bases. The CDR3 extends over 16 amino acids. CDR3 bases: TGCGCCAGCAGCTTGCGAGCGGGGGGCTCGAAGGAGACCCAGTACTTC. Translating it yields CASSLRAGGSKETQYF.

Points on this clonotype: A read error may explain this, as a much larger clone is one base away. The J gene is TRBJ2-1, the V gene TRBV14; 14 bases fit TRBD2. CDR3 length: 16 residues. J lost 5 bases, V lost 4 bases, and 4 bases had no gene match. CDR1 and CDR2 (germline): SGHDN, FVKESK. The CDR3 bases are TGTGCCAGCAGCCTGACTAGCGGGGGGGCCCACAATGAGCAGTTCTTC. Its translation: CASSLTSGGAHNEQFF.

CDR3 DNA: TGTGCCAGCAGGGGGACTAGCGGTATCGTTGAGCGGACCACAGATACGCAGTATTTT. Translation gives CASRGTSGIVERTTDTQYF. This rearrangement joins TRBV28 to TRBJ2-3, with TRBD2 identical over 11 bases. This CDR3 comprises 19 residues. The trim removed 6 bases at V and 2 bases at J, leaving 16 bases unmatched. CDR1 and CDR2 from the germline V gene are MDHEN and SYDVKM.

This clonotype was counted only a few times. This rearrangement joins TRBV20-1 to TRBJ2-1, with 13 positions matching TRBD2. Germline CDR1 reads DFQATT; CDR2 reads SNEGSKA (reference sequence). This CDR3 comprises 19 residues. The V gene end was trimmed by 1 base and the J gene end by 3 bases; junction bases not matched to a gene: 12. The CDR3 region is CSARAPPGLAGNVYNEQFF. CDR3 in DNA: TGCAGTGCTAGAGCGCCACCGGGACTAGCGGGAAACGTCTACAATGAGCAGTTCTTC.

The V call is TRBV20-1, the J call TRBJ2-1, with D tentatively TRBD1 (6 bases). V dropped 2 bases and J dropped 2 bases, with 10 bases sitting between them. CDR1 is DFQATT, CDR2 SNEGSKA, per germline (reference sequence). CDR3 length equals 14 residues. Written as DNA, the CDR3 is TGCAGTGCTAGAAAAGGGGGTGCCTACAATGAGCAGTTCTTC. As protein: CSARKGGAYNEQFF.

Only a few counts were recorded for this clonotype. The V and J genes are TRBV6-1 and TRBJ2-3, with TRBD2 matching 12 bases. This CDR3 has 17 residues. The germline CDR1 and CDR2 sequences are MNHNS and SASEGT. With V trimmed by 6 bases and J by 2 bases, 9 bases remained unmatched. The CDR3 DNA is TGTGCCAGCAGCAGGACTAGCGGGGTATACACCACAGATACGCAGTATTTT. It encodes CASSRTSGVYTTDTQYF.

This clonotype was detected many times. The J gene is TRBJ2-7, the V gene TRBV12-3 or TRBV12-4, with D unresolved. V was trimmed by 5 bases and J by 3 bases, leaving 11 bases between them. The CDR3 runs 13 residues. This CDR3 is CASSQGSLYEQYF. The DNA for the CDR3 is TGTGCCAGCAGTCAAGGGTCCCTCTACGAGCAGTACTTC.

This clonotype was observed a handful of times. CDR3 sequence reads: CASRQPGQGWTEAFF. DNA for the CDR3: TGTGCCAGCAGACAACCGGGACAGGGGTGGACTGAAGCTTTCTTT. This chain joins TRBV7-2 and TRBJ1-1, with 10 bases that match TRBD1. From germline, CDR1 is SGHTA and CDR2 FQGNSA. The CDR3 covers 15 residues. Trimming took 6 bases from V and 5 from J; bases not matched to a gene: 9.

This clonotype has at least ten counts. The chain is built from TRBV29-1 and TRBJ1-2; D ambiguous. The CDR3 runs 15 residues. V was clipped by 0 bases and J by 2 bases, with 13 bases between them. Germline loops: CDR1 SQVTM, CDR2 ANQGSEA. CDR3 loop: CSVEDLQVGNYGYTF. The CDR3 DNA reads TGCAGCGTTGAAGATCTTCAAGTCGGAAACTATGGCTACACCTTC.

The V gene is TRBV29-1, the J gene TRBJ1-2; D uncertain. The length of the CDR3 is 12 residues. Germline-derived CDR1 and CDR2 are SQVTM and ANQGSEA. Between the trimmed V and J ends, which lost 0 bases and 2 bases, there was a span of 4 bases. For the CDR3, the DNA is TGCAGCGTTGAAGAGGGGAACTATGGCTACACCTTC. This translates into CSVEEGNYGYTF.

The V and J genes are TRBV5-1 and TRBJ1-5; perhaps TRBD1 as D (6 bases). Deletions cut 3 bases from V and 6 bases from J, with 16 bases between. The CDR3 covers 15 residues. CDR1 is SGHRS, CDR2 YFSETQ, per germline. CDR3 in amino acids: CASSWRGGEGQPQHF. CDR3 DNA: TGCGCCAGCAGCTGGCGGGGGGGCGAAGGTCAGCCCCAGCATTTT.

There are a few counts of this clonotype. The chain combines TRBV7-9 with TRBJ2-3; either TRBD1 or TRBD2 may fit D (5 bases each). V gave up 5 bases and J gave up 4 bases, with 10 bases separating them. Germline V lookup: CDR1 SEHNR, CDR2 FQNEAQ (reference sequence). CDR3 size: 13 residues. The chain's CDR3 is CASSVRDPDTQYF. As DNA, the CDR3 is TGTGCCAGCAGCGTCCGGGACCCAGATACGCAGTATTTT.

In DNA, the CDR3 is TGTGCCAGCAGCCAAGATCGGGGCATAGGGATTCGAGAGACCCAGTACTTC. It codes for CASSQDRGIGIRETQYF. The rearrangement links TRBV3-1 to TRBJ2-5; D may correspond to TRBD1 or TRBD2 (5 bases each). Germline V lookup: CDR1 LGHDT, CDR2 YNNKEL (reference sequence). V was cut by 0 bases and J by 4 bases, with 18 bases left in between. The CDR3 loop spans 17 amino acids.